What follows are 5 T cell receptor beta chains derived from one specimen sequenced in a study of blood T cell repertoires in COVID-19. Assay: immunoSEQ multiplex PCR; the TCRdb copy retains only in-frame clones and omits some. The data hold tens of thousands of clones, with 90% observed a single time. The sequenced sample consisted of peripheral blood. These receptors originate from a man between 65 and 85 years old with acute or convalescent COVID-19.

The CDR3 loop is CASSETTFDSGAMYF. For the CDR3, the DNA is TGTGCCAGCAGTGAAACGACCTTTGATAGCGGAGCTATGTACTTC. V usage is TRBV25-1 and J usage is TRBJ2-7, with a tentative D call TRBD2 (6 bases). Germline CDR1 reads MGHDK; CDR2 reads SYGVNS. The CDR3 consists of 15 residues. The V gene lost 2 bases and the J gene lost 12 bases, with 23 bases spanning the gap.

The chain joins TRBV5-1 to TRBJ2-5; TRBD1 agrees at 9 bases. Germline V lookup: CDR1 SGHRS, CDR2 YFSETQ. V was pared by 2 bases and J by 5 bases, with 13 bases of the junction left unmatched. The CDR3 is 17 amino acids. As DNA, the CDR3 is TGCGCCAGCAGCTTACTACAGACAGGGGGGAGAGGGGAGACCCAGTACTTC. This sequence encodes CASSLLQTGGRGETQYF.

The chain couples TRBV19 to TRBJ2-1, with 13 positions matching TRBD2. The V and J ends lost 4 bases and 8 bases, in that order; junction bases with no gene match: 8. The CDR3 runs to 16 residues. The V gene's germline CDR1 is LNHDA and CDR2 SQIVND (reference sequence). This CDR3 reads CASSKTSGGARDEQFF. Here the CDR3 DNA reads TGTGCCAGTAGTAAAACTAGCGGGGGGGCCCGGGATGAGCAGTTCTTC.

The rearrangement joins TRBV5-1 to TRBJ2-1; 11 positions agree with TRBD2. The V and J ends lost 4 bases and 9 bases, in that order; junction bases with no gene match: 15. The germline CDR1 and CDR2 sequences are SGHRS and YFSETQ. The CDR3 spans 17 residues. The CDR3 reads CASSPEGSGRARSEQFF. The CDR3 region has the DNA TGCGCCAGCAGCCCGGAGGGTAGCGGGAGGGCCCGTAGTGAGCAGTTCTTC.

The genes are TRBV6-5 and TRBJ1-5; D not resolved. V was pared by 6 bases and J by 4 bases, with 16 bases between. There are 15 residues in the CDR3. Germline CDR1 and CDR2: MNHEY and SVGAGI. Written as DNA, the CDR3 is TGTGCCAGCAGCCTCCAGTGGAGTGCAAATCAGCCCCAGCATTTT. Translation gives CASSLQWSANQPQHF.